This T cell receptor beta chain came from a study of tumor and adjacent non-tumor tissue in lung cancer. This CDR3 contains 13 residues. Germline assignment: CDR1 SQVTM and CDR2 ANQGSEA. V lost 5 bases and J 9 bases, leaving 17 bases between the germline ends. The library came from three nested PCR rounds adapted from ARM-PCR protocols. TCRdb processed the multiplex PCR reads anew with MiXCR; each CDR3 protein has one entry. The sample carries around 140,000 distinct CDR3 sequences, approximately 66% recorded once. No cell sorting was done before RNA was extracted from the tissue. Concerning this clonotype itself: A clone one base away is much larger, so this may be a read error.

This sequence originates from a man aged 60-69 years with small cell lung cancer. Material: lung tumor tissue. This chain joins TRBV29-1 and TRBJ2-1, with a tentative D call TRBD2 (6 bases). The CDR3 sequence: CSVRSGALSEQFF. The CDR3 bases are TGCAGCGTTCGATCGGGAGCACTCAGTGAGCAGTTCTTC.